A single sample gave rise to the 5 T cell receptor beta chains below, sequenced in a study of identical twins. TCRdb re-called the 5' RACE reads with MiXCR, one entry per CDR3 protein. The profile shows about 690,000 distinct CDR3 sequences, 6% to 6.5% of them singletons. The sample taken for sequencing was naive T cells sorted from blood. The receptors come from a young man in good health.

This clonotype has ten or more counts. The chain links TRBV20-1 to TRBJ2-7, with D perhaps assigned TRBD1 or TRBD2 (6 bases each). The CDR3 contains 16 residues. From germline, CDR1 is DFQATT and CDR2 SNEGSKA (reference sequence). Between the trimmed V and J ends, which lost 0 bases and 0 bases, there was a span of 15 bases. CDR3 in amino acids: CSARDFRGRSSYEQYF. CDR3 DNA sequence: TGCAGTGCTAGAGATTTTAGGGGGAGGAGCTCCTACGAGCAGTACTTC.

There are a few counts of this clonotype. V gene TRBV12-5 combines with J gene TRBJ2-1, with 7 bases identical to TRBD2. The CDR3 runs 16 residues. The ends lost 6 bases at V and 0 bases at J; junction bases unmatched: 8. Germline loops: CDR1 LGHNT, CDR2 FRNRAP. This CDR3 reads CASGPGAGDSYNEQFF. For the CDR3, the DNA is TGTGCTAGTGGCCCTGGGGCGGGAGACTCCTACAATGAGCAGTTCTTC.

This clonotype has only a few counts. This rearrangement joins TRBV6-1 to TRBJ2-5; TRBD1 matches at 9 bases. With V trimmed by 6 bases and J by 2 bases, 7 bases remained unmatched. The CDR3 is made up of 15 amino acids. Germline CDR1 and CDR2: MNHNS and SASEGT. CDR3 coding DNA: TGTGCCAGCAGGGCCGGGACAGGGCAACAAGAGACCCAGTACTTC. It codes for CASRAGTGQQETQYF.

This clonotype has only a few counts. The chain recombines TRBV12-3 or TRBV12-4 with TRBJ2-7, with a weak D call TRBD2 (5 bases). The CDR3 sequence is 12 residues long. The V end was cut by 6 bases, the J end by 2 bases, with 8 bases between. CDR3 DNA: TGTGCCAGCAGCCGGGGTGCCTACGAGCAGTACGTC. Residues: CASSRGAYEQYV.

This clonotype has ten or more counts. The genes are TRBV5-5 and TRBJ2-2, with D uncertain. The germline V gene encodes CDR1 SGHKS and CDR2 YYEKEE (reference sequence). The CDR3 covers 15 residues. The V end lost 4 bases, the J end lost 1 base, and 11 bases lay between the germline ends. As DNA, the CDR3 is TGTGCCAGCAGCGGCGCAGCTGGGAACACCGGGGAGCTGTTTTTT. Residues: CASSGAAGNTGELFF.